Each of the 8 T cell receptor beta chains below was sequenced from the same sample in a study of blood T cells in healthy people across ages. Then a second PCR, running roughly 7 to 11 cycles, was carried out with a sample-barcoded 5' primer and a J-beta primer mix. One entry per CDR3 protein, called by TCRdb with MiXCR from the 5' RACE reads. The sample includes 1.6 million or so distinct CDR3 sequences, around 36% of them seen just once. Sequenced input: blood. The receptors were gathered from a woman in her thirties in good health.

The chain combines TRBV28 with TRBJ2-5, with D possibly matching TRBD2 (6 bases). The CDR3 totals 12 residues. The germline V and J ends were trimmed by 6 bases and 11 bases, with 16 bases remaining between them. The germline V gene has CDR1 MDHEN and CDR2 SYDVKM. In DNA, the CDR3 is TGTGCCAGCAGGGGACTGCCCTACGAACAGTACTTC. As protein: CASRGLPYEQYF.

This clonotype appeared a single time. A much larger clone differs by one base, so this may be a read error. The genes are TRBV4-1 and TRBJ2-1, with D possibly matching TRBD2 (5 bases). This CDR3 region has 15 residues. CDR1 and CDR2 from the germline V gene are MGHRA and YSYEKL. CDR3 protein: CASRLAYSSCNEQFF. In nucleotides, the CDR3 is TGCGCCAGCCGTTTAGCGTATAGCTCCTGCAATGAGCAGTTCTTC.

This chain links TRBV4-2 with TRBJ2-7; TRBD2 is a possible D gene (5 bases). From germline, CDR1 is LGHNA and CDR2 YNFKEQ. The CDR3 runs 15 residues. V dropped 0 bases and J dropped 6 bases, with 15 bases sitting between them. The CDR3 DNA reads TGTGCCAGCAGCCAAGATTTGGGGTTGAGGGCCGAGCAGTACTTC. As protein: CASSQDLGLRAEQYF.

This rearrangement joins TRBV6-5 to TRBJ2-2; no clear D. CDR1 and CDR2 (germline): MNHEY, SVGAGI. This CDR3 is built from 16 residues. Trimming stripped 4 bases from V and 5 bases from J, with 17 bases between. CDR3 loop: CASSSQGEVGTGELFF. CDR3 nucleotides: TGTGCCAGCAGTTCCCAAGGAGAGGTGGGGACCGGGGAGCTGTTTTTT.

The CDR3 loop reads CSARTGGESNYGYTF. CDR3 nucleotides: TGCAGTGCACGGACAGGGGGCGAATCTAACTATGGCTACACCTTC. The chain recombines TRBV20-1 with TRBJ1-2, with TRBD1 matching 11 bases. The V gene's germline CDR1 is DFQATT and CDR2 SNEGSKA (reference sequence). V lost 6 bases and J lost 0; bases outside the gene matches: 6. The CDR3 covers 15 residues.

This chain uses TRBV6-1 with TRBJ2-7, with no clear D. The V gene lost 6 bases and the J gene lost 3 bases, with 18 bases spanning the gap. Germline CDR1 and CDR2: MNHNS and SASEGT. CDR3 length equals 15 residues. Written as DNA, the CDR3 is TGTGCCAGCAGCGGCCGGCCTCAAGTTTACTACGAGCAGTACTTC. Translated, it gives CASSGRPQVYYEQYF.

In DNA, the CDR3 is TGCAGTGCCAGTGACGGGACTAGCGGATCGAGAGATACGCAGTATTTT. Residues: CSASDGTSGSRDTQYF. The chain links TRBV20-1 to TRBJ2-3; 11 bases align to TRBD2. V shed 6 bases, J shed 5 bases, and the junction held 13 bases outside the gene matches. Germline CDR1 and CDR2: DFQATT and SNEGSKA (reference sequence). The CDR3 extends over 16 amino acids.

This clonotype was observed many times. The rearrangement joins TRBV13 to TRBJ2-1; the match to TRBD1 covers 8 bases. Per germline, CDR1 PRHDT and CDR2 FYEKMQ (reference sequence). J was trimmed by 11 bases and V by 5 bases; bases with no gene match: 5. The CDR3 spans 12 residues. CDR3 sequence (DNA): TGTGCCAGCAGCGACCAGGGGGCGAAGCAGTTCTTC. Amino acid sequence: CASSDQGAKQFF.